The 5 T cell receptor beta chains below were found in one sample sequenced in a study of regulatory T cells in long-lasting Graves disease. Documented time point: persistent/refractory GD, antithyroid drugs over 5 years with positive TRAb. Making the TCR library involved RNA that had been extracted from PBMCs. Building the TCR beta libraries relied on iRepertoire HTBI primers, and CDR3 regions underwent Arm-PCR. TCRdb independently ran MiXCR on the multiplex PCR reads; one entry per CDR3 protein. The data hold around 500,000 distinct CDR3 sequences, with about a fifth observed a single time. Sequenced material: peripheral blood mononuclear cells (PBMCs), taken when the disease was refractory, from a patient treated with antithyroid drugs. Every receptor here comes from a female donor with Graves disease.

Written as DNA, the CDR3 is TGTGCCAGCGGGACAGTTTATAGCAATCAGCCCCAGCATTTT. The encoded protein is CASGTVYSNQPQHF. This chain connects TRBV27 to TRBJ1-5, with 7 nucleotides matching TRBD1. The germline gives CDR1 MNHEY, CDR2 SMNVEV (reference sequence). The CDR3 has 14 residues. After removal of 8 bases from V and 0 bases from J, the junction contained 4 bases not matched to a gene.

This clonotype has more than one count but fewer than ten. CDR3 nucleotides: TGTGCCAGCAGCTCGACTAGCGGGAGTAAAGAGACCCAGTACTTC. It yields the protein CASSSTSGSKETQYF. The chain recombines TRBV13 with TRBJ2-5; 12 bases agree with TRBD2. V shed 4 bases, J shed 3 bases, and the junction held 3 bases outside the gene matches. CDR1 and CDR2 from the germline V gene are PRHDT and FYEKMQ (reference sequence). This CDR3 is 15 amino acids long.

A note on this clonotype: Given a much more abundant clone one base away, this may be a read error. The chain couples TRBV20-1 to TRBJ1-2; TRBD1 is a possible D gene (6 bases). The V gene's germline CDR1 is DFQATT and CDR2 SNEGSKA (reference sequence). CDR3 length equals 12 residues. The CDR3 protein is CSARAGVSGYAF. DNA of the CDR3: TGCAGTGCTAGAGCAGGGGTTAGTGGCTACGCCTTC.

The chain's CDR3 is CASSYEAGGANTGELFF. As DNA, the CDR3 is TGTGCCAGCAGTTACGAGGCGGGAGGGGCGAACACCGGGGAGCTGTTTTTT. The chain couples TRBV6-2 or TRBV6-3 to TRBJ2-2, with 9 bases lining up with TRBD2. CDR1 and CDR2 (germline): MNHEY, SVGEGT. With 2 bases clipped from V and 0 bases from J, the junction kept 4 bases outside the gene matches. The CDR3 consists of 17 residues.

The chain carries TRBV20-1 and TRBJ2-1; D might be TRBD1 (5 bases). V was clipped by 5 bases and J by 9 bases, with 17 bases between them. Germline V gives CDR1 DFQATT, CDR2 SNEGSKA (reference sequence). The CDR3 extends over 13 amino acids. Here the CDR3 DNA reads TGCAGTGCTTCCCGAGAGACAAGGGGTGAGCAGTTCTTC. Protein sequence: CSASRETRGEQFF.